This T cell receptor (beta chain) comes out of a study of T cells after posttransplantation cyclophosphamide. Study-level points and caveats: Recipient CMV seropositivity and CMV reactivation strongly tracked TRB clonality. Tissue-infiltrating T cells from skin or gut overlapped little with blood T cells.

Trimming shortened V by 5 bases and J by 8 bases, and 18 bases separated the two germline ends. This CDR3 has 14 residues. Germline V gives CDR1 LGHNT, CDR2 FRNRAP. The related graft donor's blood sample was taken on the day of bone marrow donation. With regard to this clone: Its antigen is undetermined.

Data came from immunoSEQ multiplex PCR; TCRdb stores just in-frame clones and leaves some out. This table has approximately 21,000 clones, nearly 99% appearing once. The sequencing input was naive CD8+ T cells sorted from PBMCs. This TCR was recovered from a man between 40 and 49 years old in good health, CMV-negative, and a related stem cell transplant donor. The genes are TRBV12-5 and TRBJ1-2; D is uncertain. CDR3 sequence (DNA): TGTGCTAGTGGTCCTCAGACGGGTCTCGCGGGCTACACCTTC. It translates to CASGPQTGLAGYTF.